The entry below gives a single T cell receptor (beta chain) sequence along with its context. This sample is part of a study of control samples from healthy donors and cancer patients. This table comes from immunoSEQ multiplex PCR, and its TCRdb copy is limited to in-frame clones, with some not included. The table records several thousand clones, roughly 91% of them present only once. This CDR3 region has 16 residues. Trimming cost V 4 bases and J 3 bases, with 16 bases left between them. Germline lookup yields CDR1 SGHRS and CDR2 YFSETQ. Sequencing used PBMCs. This TCR derives from a man between 60 and 75 years old with colorectal cancer. The chain carries TRBV5-1 and TRBJ2-2, with D possibly matching TRBD2 (6 bases). This chain's CDR3 is CASSISGTEDTGELFF. The CDR3 nucleotides are TGCGCCAGCAGCATATCCGGGACTGAGGACACCGGGGAGCTGTTTTTT. Drawing the rest from reference TRBV5-1 and TRBJ2-2, the complete variable domain is KAGVTQTPRYLIKTRGQQVTLSCSPISGHRSVSWYQQTPGQGLQFLFEYFSETQRNKGNFPGRFSGRQFSNSRSEMNVSTLELGDSALYLCASSISGTEDTGELFFGEGSRLTVL.